The T cell receptor beta chain under discussion was sequenced for a study of tumor T cells in aggressive B-cell lymphoma. Libraries were prepared by immunoSEQ multiplex PCR; TCRdb keeps only in-frame clonotypes and omits some of them. The sample includes roughly 5,300 clones, roughly 87% seen only once; the top ten take 2.7%. Germline-derived CDR1 and CDR2 are MNHEY and SVGAGI. The ends were cut back, 2 bases at V and 3 bases at J, with 11 bases in the middle. This CDR3 has 15 amino acids. Material for sequencing was tumor tissue. The sequence derives from an adult with diffuse large B cell lymphoma. The chain employs TRBV6-5 and TRBJ1-5; D call uncertain. The CDR3 sequence is CASSYTGGLNQPQHF. For the CDR3, the DNA is TGTGCCAGCAGTTACACTGGCGGCCTCAATCAGCCCCAGCATTTT.